Given below is one T cell receptor (beta chain) in context. The target of this receptor is not known. No per-base quality is available; no much larger clone lies one base away. This entry is derived from a study of quantifying T cell responses using KT2 cells (dated by TCRdb to 2016 to 2017). For context, the study as a whole: RNA was DNase-treated and reverse transcribed with TCR alpha and beta constant-region primers, mostly using SuperScript III. Under optimum conditions, the T4 ligation step was estimated to exceed 9% efficiency. To prevent over-amplification, PCR2 was performed as a SYBR Green qPCR and halted at a predetermined fluorescence threshold.

Known numbers of KT2, a T cell clone whose TCR had been sequenced previously, were spiked into unfractionated PBMC to test the sensitivity and accuracy of the pipeline. A range of KT2-to-PBMC ratios was generated by mixing KT2 cells with a fixed number of PBMC. The CDR3 contains 12 residues, cysteine and phenylalanine counted. This entry keeps only the CDR3 DNA: 36 bases, framed from base 1. The germline V gene yields SGDLS for CDR1 and YYNGEE for CDR2. The junction carries 8 bases between V and J, which are trimmed by 3 bases and 5 bases respectively. Points the paper makes about the study in general: Even at the lowest spike-in tested, roughly one KT2 cell per 100,000 PBMC, KT2 sequences were still detected. Saturation in the detection of KT2 sequences was observed at very high KT2 spike-in numbers. A linear scaling of KT2 alpha and beta sequence counts with input KT2 cell number was observed over several orders of magnitude. The study did not include a side-by-side comparison of this pipeline with other TCR sequencing techniques.

The library relied on UMI-ligation and nested PCR. Using T4 RNA ligase 1, a single-stranded oligonucleotide bearing the Illumina SP2 sequence plus a UMI was ligated onto the 3' end of the cDNA. PCR1 consisted of approximately 4 cycles (98 degrees C 15 s, 69 degrees C 30 s, 72 degrees C 40 s), and for the beta primer an equimolar mix of RC1.1 and RC1.2 was used to cover TRBC1 and TRBC2. From PCR2 onward, TCR alpha and beta chains were processed separately, with sample indices and Illumina adaptors added. The UMI was composed of 12 random nucleotides, arranged as two hexamers separated by a spacer, and was positioned after an 8-base spacer. Libraries were sequenced on an Illumina MiSeq with v2 2x251 paired-end chemistry, typically about a dozen samples per run. To boost diversity, each sequencing library was supplemented with PhiX DNA at about 5-7%. The authors' analysis ran thus. Raw reads were converted to FASTQ with bcl2fastq and were demultiplexed by dual indices with Demultiplexor. V and J genes were assigned by Decombinator through tag matching, with a single base-pair mismatch permitted. UMIs were used by Collapsinator to correct both sequencing errors and frequency errors caused by PCR heterogeneity. CDR3Translator converted Decombinator identifiers to nucleotide sequence, translated to amino acids, and extracted CDR3 using C- and N-terminal motifs. Each distinct KT2 TCR was counted as a cluster of KT2 sequences sharing one unique molecular identifier. TCRdb applied fastp at Q25 and MiXCR to the public reads, then kept only in-frame beta chains. CDR3 protein duplicates are merged, each entry listing the most common genes and DNA. The V and J calls come from TCRdb's annotation, not from the publication. For this sample the table gives about 30,000 distinct CDR3 sequences, of which 7.3% were detected only once. Approximately 15% of the sample belongs to the ten largest clones.

Source material: PBMCs spiked with cells of the T cell clone KT2. Recombination connected TRBV9 to TRBJ1-1, with TRBD1 perhaps the D gene, on 5 matching bases. The sequence was collected from a human donor. The CDR3 amino acid sequence is: CASSGDLTEAFF. At the DNA level, the sequence is TGTGCCAGCAGCGGGGACCTTACTGAAGCTTTCTTT.